The 23 T cell receptor beta chains below were found in one sample sequenced in a study of beta chain features in type 1 diabetes. Their cognate antigens are unknown. The entirety of the isolated RNA underwent reverse transcription, so expressed TCRB transcripts were sequenced. Only in-frame clones appear in the TCRdb table, and some are missing; sequencing was by immunoSEQ multiplex PCR. This sample carries 500,000 to 650,000 clones, approximately 13% of them seen once, and the ten largest clones take around 0.12%. General observations from the study: Moderate yet significant TCRB CDR3 shortening was seen in Type 1 diabetes patients in all four CD4+ subsets.

The sample was naive CD4+ T cells from blood. These receptors were taken from a man aged 25 to 40 with type 1 diabetes.

The CDR3 nucleotides read TGTGCCAGCAGCGGAGCCGGGACAGGAGATTCACCCCTCCACTTT. It specifies CASSGAGTGDSPLHF. This chain uses TRBV9 with TRBJ1-6; 8 nucleotides agree with TRBD1. J lost 8 bases, V lost 3 bases, and 7 bases had no gene match. This CDR3 is built from 15 residues. CDR1 and CDR2 from the germline V gene are SGDLS and YYNGEE.

The chain carries TRBV5-6 and TRBJ2-3; D is undetermined. Trimming stripped 2 bases from V and 0 bases from J, with 13 bases between. There are 16 residues in the CDR3. Germline loops: CDR1 SGHDT, CDR2 YYEEEE. CDR3 sequence reads: CASSFYLGGSTDTQYF. In DNA, the CDR3 is TGTGCCAGCAGCTTTTACCTTGGTGGCAGCACAGATACGCAGTATTTT.

The genes are TRBV27 and TRBJ2-7; D might be TRBD2 (6 bases). The V gene lost 8 bases and the J gene lost 3 bases, with 20 bases spanning the gap. Germline V gene sequence: CDR1 MNHEY, CDR2 SMNVEV (reference sequence). This CDR3 has 15 residues. CDR3 sequence (DNA): TGTGCCAGCCGCCACAACGCGGGGCGAGACTACGAGCAGTACTTC. Its protein product is CASRHNAGRDYEQYF.

Only a few counts were recorded for this clone. This chain connects TRBV2 to TRBJ2-1, with 8 bases that match TRBD2. J gave up 2 bases and V 4 bases, and 4 bases lay outside the gene matches. The germline V gene has CDR1 SNHLY and CDR2 FYNNEI. CDR3 size: 15 residues. The CDR3 nucleotides read TGTGCCAGCAGTGTGGGACTAGGGACCTACAATGAGCAGTTCTTC. The encoded protein is CASSVGLGTYNEQFF.

The chain joins TRBV19 to TRBJ2-7; D remains ambiguous. The V end was cut by 1 base, the J end by 1 base, with 8 bases between. Germline-derived CDR1 and CDR2 are LNHDA and SQIVND (reference sequence). The CDR3 contains 14 residues. DNA of the CDR3: TGTGCCAGTAGTATAGTCCTGGAGTCCTACGAGCAGTACTTC. As protein: CASSIVLESYEQYF.

This clone has a handful of counts. J is TRBJ2-7 and V is TRBV5-8; weak D call: TRBD1 (5 bases). In germline, CDR1 is SGHTS, CDR2 YDEGEE. The CDR3 is 14 amino acids. The V and J ends lost 4 bases and 2 bases respectively, with 13 bases between them. CDR3 DNA: TGTGCCAGCAGCCCTAGGTTGGGGCCCTACGAGCAGTACTTC. Encoded protein: CASSPRLGPYEQYF.

This clone was picked up a small number of times. The chain is built from TRBV4-3 and TRBJ1-2, with D possibly TRBD1 on 6 matching bases. CDR1 is LGHNA and CDR2 is YSLEER in the germline V gene. The CDR3 length is 13 residues. Trimming cost V 0 bases and J 7 bases, with 9 bases left between them. Here the CDR3 reads CASSQEQGSGYTF. DNA of the CDR3: TGCGCCAGCAGCCAAGAACAGGGATCTGGCTACACCTTC.

The chain couples TRBV29-1 to TRBJ2-7; 9 bases line up with TRBD1. Looked up from germline, CDR1 is SQVTM and CDR2 is ANQGSEA. The CDR3 length is 12 residues. With 6 bases clipped from V and 3 bases from J, the junction kept 3 bases outside the gene matches. DNA for the CDR3: TGCAGCGTCGGACAGGGGAACTACGAGCAGTACTTC. Translation gives CSVGQGNYEQYF.

This clone has only a few counts. The chain is built from TRBV5-1 and TRBJ1-2; 7 bases are a match to TRBD1. V trimming: 4 bases; J trimming: 4 bases; junction bases outside the gene matches: 7. The CDR3 is 14 amino acids. CDR1 and CDR2 from the germline V gene are SGHRS and YFSETQ. DNA of the CDR3: TGCGCCAGCAGCAGAGGACAGGAGATCTATGGCTACACCTTC. It specifies CASSRGQEIYGYTF.

This clone was counted a few times. Other DNA sequences in this sample translate to the same CDR3. The rearrangement joins TRBV7-6 to TRBJ2-5, with D unclear. The V gene lost 5 bases and the J gene lost 2 bases, with 3 bases spanning the gap. The CDR3 spans 11 residues. CDR1 is SGHVS and CDR2 is FNYEAQ in the germline V gene. For the CDR3, the DNA is TGTGCCAGCAGCCCGCAAGAGACCCAGTACTTC. The encoded protein is CASSPQETQYF.

This clone was counted only a few times. The chain has TRBV6-1 and TRBJ2-7; D is perhaps TRBD1 (6 bases). V gave up 3 bases and J gave up 0 bases, with 15 bases separating them. CDR3 length equals 16 residues. Germline CDR1 is MNHNS and CDR2 is SASEGT. The CDR3 loop reads CASSDPGQSYSYEQYF. The CDR3 DNA reads as TGTGCCAGCAGTGATCCTGGACAGTCCTACTCCTACGAGCAGTACTTC.

The chain joins TRBV18 to TRBJ2-3, with 9 bases identical to TRBD2. J was trimmed by 0 bases and V by 2 bases; bases with no gene match: 3. The CDR3 extends over 16 amino acids. Germline CDR1 KGHSH, CDR2 LQKENI. The CDR3 nucleotides are TGTGCCAGCTCACCAATGAGCGGGGGGAGCACAGATACGCAGTATTTT. This sequence encodes CASSPMSGGSTDTQYF.

The genes are TRBV7-2 and TRBJ1-1; tentatively, D is TRBD1 (6 bases). This CDR3 is built from 14 residues. Germline-derived CDR1 and CDR2 are SGHTA and FQGNSA. Deletions cut 3 bases from V and 1 base from J, with 9 bases between. Written as DNA, the CDR3 is TGTGCCAGCAGCTTTTCCAGGGGGAACACTGAAGCTTTCTTT. Its protein product is CASSFSRGNTEAFF.

This clone has only a few counts. The chain combines TRBV2 with TRBJ1-1; 8 bases fit TRBD1. V dropped 6 bases and J dropped 4; count of bases not matched to a gene: 4. From germline, CDR1 is SNHLY and CDR2 FYNNEI. This CDR3 is 13 amino acids long. The CDR3, as DNA: TGTGCCAGCAGAGGTACAGGGGGCACTGAAGCTTTCTTT. It translates to CASRGTGGTEAFF.

In its sample, this clone was seen a few times. This chain connects TRBV28 to TRBJ2-1; the match to TRBD2 covers 8 bases. Trimming at V came to 5 bases and at J to 4 bases, leaving 4 bases not matched to a gene. The CDR3 runs 14 residues. Germline CDR1 is MDHEN and CDR2 is SYDVKM. The CDR3 DNA reads as TGTGCCAGCAGTACAGCGGGGGAATACAATGAGCAGTTCTTC. Its protein is CASSTAGEYNEQFF.

The CDR3 nucleotides read TGCGCCAGCAGTCAAGGGACAGTAAACACTGAAGCTTTCTTT. Translation gives CASSQGTVNTEAFF. The chain has TRBV23-1 and TRBJ1-1; TRBD1 matches 7 bases. TRBV23-1 is reported as an ORF; its role is uncertain. The V gene end was trimmed by 2 bases and the J gene end by 2 bases; junction bases not matched to a gene: 2. The CDR3 length is 14 residues.

This clone was seen a handful of times. The chain uses TRBV5-1 and TRBJ2-2; 8 nucleotides align to TRBD2. This CDR3 is built from 14 residues. The germline gives CDR1 SGHRS, CDR2 YFSETQ. V dropped 5 bases and J dropped 10; count of bases not matched to a gene: 10. The CDR3 region is CASSLSGGSQELFF. The CDR3 nucleotides are TGCGCCAGCAGTCTCAGCGGGGGTTCGCAGGAGCTGTTTTTT. Combining the CDR3 with reference TRBV5-1 and TRBJ2-2 gives the whole variable domain KAGVTQTPRYLIKTRGQQVTLSCSPISGHRSVSWYQQTPGQGLQFLFEYFSETQRNKGNFPGRFSGRQFSNSRSEMNVSTLELGDSALYLCASSLSGGSQELFFGEGSRLTVL.

V usage is TRBV4-2 and J usage is TRBJ2-7; no clear D. CDR3 length equals 14 residues. V was shortened by 4 bases and J by 2 bases, with 12 bases between the two germline ends. Germline V CDR1 and CDR2: LGHNA, YNFKEQ. In DNA form, the CDR3 reads TGTGCCAGCAGCCCGGCCGGGCCCGCCTACGAGCAGTACTTC. This encodes CASSPAGPAYEQYF.

CDR3 bases: TGTGCCAGCAGTTTAGTAGGCGGGGGGCGGGACATTCAGTACTTC. Amino acids: CASSLVGGGRDIQYF. This sequence joins TRBV28 and TRBJ2-4; 8 bases line up with TRBD2. Germline lookup yields CDR1 MDHEN and CDR2 SYDVKM. The CDR3 has 15 residues. The V segment lost 2 bases and the J segment 8 bases; nucleotides outside the gene matches: 8. The full variable domain, completed using reference TRBV28 and TRBJ2-4, is DVKVTQSSRYLVKRTGEKVFLECVQDMDHENMFWYRQDPGLGLRLIYFSYDVKMKEKGDIPEGYSVSREKKERFSLILESASTNQTSMYLCASSLVGGGRDIQYFGAGTRLSVL.

The rearrangement links TRBV2 to TRBJ2-3, with TRBD1 matching over 8 bases. The germline V gene has CDR1 SNHLY and CDR2 FYNNEI. CDR3 length: 14 residues. Unmatched junction bases numbered 4, after V lost 6 bases and J lost 2 bases. This CDR3 reads CASRDRGYTDTQYF. The CDR3, as DNA: TGTGCCAGCAGAGACAGGGGTTACACAGATACGCAGTATTTT.

The table lists this clone with a few counts. J is TRBJ1-5 and V is TRBV6-6; 7 bases agree with TRBD1. Germline CDR1 and CDR2: MNHNY and SVGAGI (reference sequence). V lost 2 bases and J lost 7; bases outside the gene matches: 8. The CDR3 contains 15 residues. The CDR3 DNA follows: TGTGCCAGCAGTTACATGACAGGGATTGGGCAGCCCCAGCATTTT. As protein: CASSYMTGIGQPQHF.

Of note for this clone: The same CDR3 can be traced to other DNA sequences in this sample. This chain uses TRBV7-9 with TRBJ1-4; the D is unclear. This CDR3 is built from 13 residues. The V and J ends lost 4 bases and 7 bases respectively, with 10 bases between them. Germline V gene data show CDR1 as SEHNR and CDR2 as FQNEAQ (reference sequence). In DNA form, the CDR3 reads TGTGCCAGCAGCTCACGAGAGGGTGAAAAACTGTTTTTT. Its protein is CASSSREGEKLFF.

J is TRBJ2-5 and V is TRBV6-1; 7 nucleotides agree with TRBD1. The germline CDR1 and CDR2 sequences are MNHNS and SASEGT. The J segment lost 4 bases and the V segment lost 6 bases, leaving 5 bases of the junction unmatched. The CDR3 totals 13 residues. The CDR3 here is CASRDRVAETQYF. Here the CDR3 DNA reads TGTGCCAGCAGAGACAGGGTCGCAGAGACCCAGTACTTC.